A selection of T cell receptor beta chains follows, all from one sample in a study of OX40 agonist ivuxolimab in advanced cancers. The table came from immunoSEQ multiplex PCR; TCRdb's copy has only in-frame clones and leaves some out. The table records 80,000 to 100,000 clones, roughly 94% of them present only once. The sample was CD4+ or CD8+ T cells sorted from blood, taken in a trial of the OX40 agonist ivuxolimab. The receptors stem from an adult with an advanced solid tumor such as melanoma, head and neck, liver or kidney cancer. Both conserved end residues are part of each CDR3. D genes are given only for firm matches. A row's size may be missing; if present it is once, few, many or a size class.

j_call	d_call	v_call	clone_size	cdr3_nt	cdr3_aa
TRBJ1-4	NA	TRBV7-2	NA	TGTGCCAGCAGCCCGAGACCAGGGTTAGAAAAACTGTTTTTT	CASSPRPGLEKLFF
TRBJ2-1	NA	TRBV30	NA	TGTGCCTGTGGTACAAATGAGCAGTTCTTC	CACGTNEQFF
TRBJ1-1	NA	TRBV11-2	NA	TGTGCCAGCAGCTCAATAACAGGGTTTTTTGCAGCTTTCTTT	CASSSITGFFAAFF
TRBJ1-6	NA	TRBV19	NA	TGTGCCAGTAGCATGTCCGAGGGGGGATTCAATTCACCCCTCCACTTT	CASSMSEGGFNSPLHF
TRBJ1-6	NA	TRBV6-1	NA	TGTGCCAGCAGGCGGACAGCGGGATCACCCCTCCACTTT	CASRRTAGSPLHF
TRBJ2-6	TRBD2	TRBV19	once	TGTGCCAGTAGTCGTATGGGGGGGTCTGGGGCCAACGTCCTGACTTTC	CASSRMGGSGANVLTF
TRBJ1-1	TRBD1	TRBV5-6	NA	TGTGCCAGCGGTTTTTGGAGCGGATGGGACAGGGGGAGGACTGAAGCTTTCTTT	CASGFWSGWDRGRTEAFF
TRBJ1-5	NA	TRBV28	once	TGTGCCAGCAGTTTGCCGACCCCGCCCCAGCATTTT	CASSLPTPPQHF
TRBJ2-4	NA	TRBV15	NA	TGTGCCACCAGCAGAGATCAAGAGCTTGGGGTTTCCAAAAACATTCAGTACTTC	CATSRDQELGVSKNIQYF
TRBJ1-4	NA	TRBV14	NA	TGTGCCAGCAGCCAAGATAGGGGGGTGATCAATGAAAAACTGTTTTTT	CASSQDRGVINEKLFF
TRBJ2-7	NA	TRBV10-3	NA	TGTGCCATCAGTGGGGCAGGGAGCTACGAGCAGTACTTC	CAISGAGSYEQYF
TRBJ2-7	TRBD2	TRBV7-2	NA	TGTGCCAGCAGCTTAGGGGGACTAGCGGGAGGTTCCTACGAGCAGTACTTC	CASSLGGLAGGSYEQYF
TRBJ1-2	TRBD1	TRBV6-4	NA	TGTGCCAGCAGTGAGATAGGGGGCACCCTCTATGGCTACACCTTC	CASSEIGGTLYGYTF
TRBJ1-3	NA	TRBV5-6	few	TGTGCCAGCAGCTTACGGGGCCCTGGAAACACCATATATTTT	CASSLRGPGNTIYF
TRBJ2-1	TRBD2	TRBV10-3	NA	TGTGCCATCAGTCCTCGGGGGCTAGCGGGGGGCAGCTCCTACAATGAGCAGTTCTTC	CAISPRGLAGGSSYNEQFF
TRBJ2-7	TRBD1	TRBV5-4	NA	TGTGCCAGCAGCCCGGGACAGTCCTACGAGCAGTACTTC	CASSPGQSYEQYF
TRBJ1-1	NA	TRBV29-1	NA	TGCAGCGTTTCGGGGGACAATAAGCTTGGAACTGAAGCTTTCTTT	CSVSGDNKLGTEAFF
TRBJ2-3	NA	TRBV5-1	NA	TGCGCCAGCAGGTCTAGCACAGATACGCAGTATTTT	CASRSSTDTQYF
TRBJ1-1	NA	TRBV18	NA	TGTGCCAGCTCAACCGGGTCAGGCACTGAAGCTTTCTTT	CASSTGSGTEAFF
TRBJ2-3	NA	TRBV5-1	NA	TGCGCCAGCAGCTTGGGCGGGACGGGGAGAGATACGCAGTATTTT	CASSLGGTGRDTQYF
TRBJ1-5	TRBD1	TRBV4-3	NA	TGCGCCAGCAGCCAAGATGGGACAGGGAGTGGCAATCAGCCCCAGCATTTT	CASSQDGTGSGNQPQHF
TRBJ2-3	TRBD2	TRBV7-8	NA	TGTGCCAGCAGCTTAGGGGGCGGAGCGGGGGGTAGGTCAGATACGCAGTATTTT	CASSLGGGAGGRSDTQYF
TRBJ1-1	TRBD1	TRBV7-2	NA	TGTGCCAGCAGCTTAGTGTCAGGGGGGAACACTGAAGCTTTCTTT	CASSLVSGGNTEAFF
TRBJ1-2	NA	TRBV18	NA	TGTGCCAGCTCACTCTTAAAAGAGAATAACTATGGCTACACCTTC	CASSLLKENNYGYTF
TRBJ1-3	NA	TRBV6-4	NA	TGTGCCAGCACCCCCCGGGAGGGTTCCTCTGGAAACACCATATATTTT	CASTPREGSSGNTIYF